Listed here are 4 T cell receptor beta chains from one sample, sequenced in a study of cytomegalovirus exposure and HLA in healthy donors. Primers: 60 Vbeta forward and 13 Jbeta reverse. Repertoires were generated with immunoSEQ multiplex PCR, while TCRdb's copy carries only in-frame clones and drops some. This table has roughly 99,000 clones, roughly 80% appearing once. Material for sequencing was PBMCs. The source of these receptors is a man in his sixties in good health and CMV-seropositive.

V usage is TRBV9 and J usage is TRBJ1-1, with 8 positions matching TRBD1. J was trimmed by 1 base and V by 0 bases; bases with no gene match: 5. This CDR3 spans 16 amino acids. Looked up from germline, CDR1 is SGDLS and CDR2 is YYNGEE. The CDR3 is CASSVGAGGQNTEAFF. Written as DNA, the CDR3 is TGTGCCAGCAGCGTAGGGGCAGGGGGCCAGAACACTGAAGCTTTCTTT.

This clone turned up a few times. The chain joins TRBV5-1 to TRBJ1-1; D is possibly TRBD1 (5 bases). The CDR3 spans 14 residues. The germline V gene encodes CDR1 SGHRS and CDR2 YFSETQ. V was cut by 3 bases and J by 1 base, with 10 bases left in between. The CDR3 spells CASSSLGQNTEAFF. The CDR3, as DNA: TGCGCCAGCAGCTCCCTTGGACAGAACACTGAAGCTTTCTTT.

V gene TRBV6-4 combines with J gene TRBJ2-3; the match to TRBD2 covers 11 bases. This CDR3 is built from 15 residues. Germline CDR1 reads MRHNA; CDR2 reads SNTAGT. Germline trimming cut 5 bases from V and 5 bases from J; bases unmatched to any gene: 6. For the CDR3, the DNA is TGTGCCAGCAGTATTAGCGGGGGGGCCGGAGATACGCAGTATTTT. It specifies CASSISGGAGDTQYF.

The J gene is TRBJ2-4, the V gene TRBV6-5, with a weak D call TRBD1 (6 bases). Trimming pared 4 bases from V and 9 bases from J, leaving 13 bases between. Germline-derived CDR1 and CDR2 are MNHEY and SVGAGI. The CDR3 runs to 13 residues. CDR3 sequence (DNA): TGTGCCAGCAGTTTTACAGGGAAAGGCATTCAGTACTTC. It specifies CASSFTGKGIQYF.